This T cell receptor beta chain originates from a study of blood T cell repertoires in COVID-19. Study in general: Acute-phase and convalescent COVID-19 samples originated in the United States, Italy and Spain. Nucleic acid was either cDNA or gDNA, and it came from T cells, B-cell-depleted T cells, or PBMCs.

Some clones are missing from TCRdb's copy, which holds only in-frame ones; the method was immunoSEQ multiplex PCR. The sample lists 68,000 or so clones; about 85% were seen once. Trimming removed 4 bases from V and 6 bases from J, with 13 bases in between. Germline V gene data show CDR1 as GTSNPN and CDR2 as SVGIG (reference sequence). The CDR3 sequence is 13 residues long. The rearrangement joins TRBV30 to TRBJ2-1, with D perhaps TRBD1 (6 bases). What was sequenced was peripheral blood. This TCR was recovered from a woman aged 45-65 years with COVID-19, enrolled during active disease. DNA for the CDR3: TGTGCCTGGACCAGGGGCGCAAGCAATGAGCAGTTCTTC. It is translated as CAWTRGASNEQFF.